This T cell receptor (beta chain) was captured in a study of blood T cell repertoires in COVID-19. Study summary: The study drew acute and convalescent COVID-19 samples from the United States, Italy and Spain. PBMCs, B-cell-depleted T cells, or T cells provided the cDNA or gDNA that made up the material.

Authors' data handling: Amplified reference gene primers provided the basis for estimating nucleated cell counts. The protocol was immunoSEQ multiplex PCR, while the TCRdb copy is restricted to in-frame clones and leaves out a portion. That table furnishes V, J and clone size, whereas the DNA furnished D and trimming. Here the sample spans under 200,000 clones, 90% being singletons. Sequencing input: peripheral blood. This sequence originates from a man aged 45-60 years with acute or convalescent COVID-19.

The CDR3 nucleotides are TGTGCCAGCAGCGTCCTCGGGACAGACGATTCACCCCTCCACTTT. Translation gives CASSVLGTDDSPLHF. The J gene is TRBJ1-6, the V gene TRBV9; the match to TRBD1 covers 7 bases. CDR1 is SGDLS and CDR2 is YYNGEE in the germline V gene. V was clipped by 2 bases and J by 8 bases; unmatched bases: 7. This CDR3 is built from 15 residues.